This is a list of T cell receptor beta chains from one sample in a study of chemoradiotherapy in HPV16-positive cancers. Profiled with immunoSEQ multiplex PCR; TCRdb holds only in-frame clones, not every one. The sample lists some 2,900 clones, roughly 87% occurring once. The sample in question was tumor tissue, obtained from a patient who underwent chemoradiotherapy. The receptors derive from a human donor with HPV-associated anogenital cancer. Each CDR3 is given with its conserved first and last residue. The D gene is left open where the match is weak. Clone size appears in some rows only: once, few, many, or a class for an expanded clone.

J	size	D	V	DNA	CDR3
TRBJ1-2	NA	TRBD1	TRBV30	TGTGCCTGGAGTGTACAGGGGGGCTATGGCTACACCTTC	CAWSVQGGYGYTF
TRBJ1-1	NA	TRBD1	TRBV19	TGTGCCAGTAGGGAGTACAGGGGGAACACTGAAGCTTTCTTT	CASREYRGNTEAFF
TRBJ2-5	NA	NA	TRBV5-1	TGCGCCAGCAGCCCACTCGGGAGTCAAGAGACCCAGTACTTC	CASSPLGSQETQYF
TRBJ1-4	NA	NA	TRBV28	TGTGCCACCTGCCGACCTGGGGAAAAACTGTTTTTT	CATCRPGEKLFF
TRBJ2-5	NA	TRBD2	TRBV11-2	TGTGCCAGCAGCCCCCTGGGGGGGAGGGAGACCCAGTACTTC	CASSPLGGRETQYF
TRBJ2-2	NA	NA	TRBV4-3	TGCGCCAGCAGCCAAGATAGGTTCCAGGGTGGGAACACCGGGGAGCTGTTTTTT	CASSQDRFQGGNTGELFF
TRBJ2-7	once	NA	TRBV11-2	TGTGCCAGCAGCCAGGCACAGGGTCTTTCCTACGAGCAGTACTTC	CASSQAQGLSYEQYF
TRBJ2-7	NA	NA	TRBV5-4	TGTGCCAGCAGCTTGGACGGGACAACCTTATACGAGCAGTACTTC	CASSLDGTTLYEQYF
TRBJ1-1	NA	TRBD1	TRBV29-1	TGCAGCGTCCGGACAGGGTTCGAGGGTACTGAAGCTTTCTTT	CSVRTGFEGTEAFF
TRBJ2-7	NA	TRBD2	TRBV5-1	TGCGCCAGCAGCTTGACTAGCGGAAAATACGAGCAGTACTTC	CASSLTSGKYEQYF
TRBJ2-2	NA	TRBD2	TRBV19	TGTGCCAGTTCCAGAGGACTAGCGGTAGGAAACACCGGGGAGCTGTTTTTT	CASSRGLAVGNTGELFF
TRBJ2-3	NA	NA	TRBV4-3	TGCGCCAGCAGCCAAGACGGGGGTATTACGCAGTATTTT	CASSQDGGITQYF
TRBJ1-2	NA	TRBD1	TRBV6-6	TGTGCCAGCACCATACGGGTAGGGGGCGAAGGCTACACCTTC	CASTIRVGGEGYTF
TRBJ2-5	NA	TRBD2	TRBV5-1	TGCGCCAGCAGCAGGACTAGCGGGGAAGAGACCCAGTACTTC	CASSRTSGEETQYF
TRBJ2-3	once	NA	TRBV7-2	TGTGCCAGCAGCTTAGGAGGGGCCAACTACCTGGGGACAGATACGCAGTATTTT	CASSLGGANYLGTDTQYF
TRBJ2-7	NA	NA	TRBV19	TGTGCCAGTAGTTCAATTTGGGACCAATCCTACGAGCAGTACTTC	CASSSIWDQSYEQYF
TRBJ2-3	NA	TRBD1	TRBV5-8	TGTGCCAGCAGGCCCCTTGAGGGGGCGGCAGATACGCAGTATTTT	CASRPLEGAADTQYF
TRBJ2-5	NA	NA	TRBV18	TGTGCCAGCTCACCACCGGTCGGGAACCAAGAGACCCAGTACTTC	CASSPPVGNQETQYF
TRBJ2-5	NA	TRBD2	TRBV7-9	TGTGCCAGCAGCTTAGCGGGGGGGTCGTATGAGACCCAGTACTTC	CASSLAGGSYETQYF
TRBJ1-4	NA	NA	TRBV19	TGTGCCAGTAGTATAGATTGGACTAATGAAAAACTGTTTTTT	CASSIDWTNEKLFF
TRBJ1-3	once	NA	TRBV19	TGTGCCAGTAGTACCCCGGGACTCCGAGGGACTTCTGGAAACACCATATATTTT	CASSTPGLRGTSGNTIYF
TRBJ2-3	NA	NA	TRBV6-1	TGTGCCAGCACTTGGGGGGAAAGCACAGATACGCAGTATTTT	CASTWGESTDTQYF
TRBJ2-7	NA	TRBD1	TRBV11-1	TGTGCCAGCAGCCTTCACAGGGGGCCAACCTACGAGCAGTACTTC	CASSLHRGPTYEQYF
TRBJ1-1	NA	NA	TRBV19	TGTGCCAGTAGTCTGGGACCGATAAACACTGAAGCTTTCTTT	CASSLGPINTEAFF
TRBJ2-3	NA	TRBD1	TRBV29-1	TGCAGCTCGGGACAGAGCACAGATACGCAGTATTTT	CSSGQSTDTQYF
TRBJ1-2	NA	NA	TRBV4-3	TGCGCCAGCAGCCAAGACTGGGCAGGGACTCTCAATGTTCGTGGCTACACCTTC	CASSQDWAGTLNVRGYTF
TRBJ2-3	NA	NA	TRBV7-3	TGTGCCAGCAGCTCTTACTCCAGCACAGATACGCAGTATTTT	CASSSYSSTDTQYF
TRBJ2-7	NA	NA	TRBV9	TGTGCCAGCAGCGTAGTTCCTAGCTCCTACGAGCAGTACTTC	CASSVVPSSYEQYF
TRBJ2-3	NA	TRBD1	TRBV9	TGTGCCAGCAGCGTAGATGGTACGGGGACAGGGTTCGCAGATACGCAGTATTTT	CASSVDGTGTGFADTQYF
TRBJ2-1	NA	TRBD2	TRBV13	TGTGCCAGCAGCTTATATACCCGGACTAGCGGTAAAAGCTCCTACAATGAGCAGTTCTTC	CASSLYTRTSGKSSYNEQFF
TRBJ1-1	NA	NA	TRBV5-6	TGTGCCAGCAGCTTGAGAGTGGGTTCTGTAGGATCGAACACTGAAGCTTTCTTT	CASSLRVGSVGSNTEAFF
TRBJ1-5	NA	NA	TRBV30	TGTGCCTGGAGTGTTGGGGGGAAAGATCAGCCCCAGCATTTT	CAWSVGGKDQPQHF
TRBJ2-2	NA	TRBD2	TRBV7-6	TGTGCCAGCAGCGCCGGCGGGGGGGCCTTGACCGGGGAGCTGTTTTTT	CASSAGGGALTGELFF
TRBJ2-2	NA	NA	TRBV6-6	TGTGCCAGCAGGGGGGCAGGATCGGGGAACACCGGGGAGCTGTTTTTT	CASRGAGSGNTGELFF
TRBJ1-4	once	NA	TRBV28	TGTGCCAGCAGCCGCGCCACGACAGGCAATAATGAAAAACTGTTTTTT	CASSRATTGNNEKLFF
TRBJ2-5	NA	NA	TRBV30	TGTGCCTGGAGTGCGGGGTGGGAGTACCAAGAGACCCAGTACTTC	CAWSAGWEYQETQYF
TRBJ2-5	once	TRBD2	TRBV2	TGTGCCAGCAGTGGGAACAGCGGGGGTCCCGGGGAGACCCAGTACTTC	CASSGNSGGPGETQYF
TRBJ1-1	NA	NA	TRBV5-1	TGCGCCAGCAGCTTGGGCACAGGGTTGAGGACGAACACTGAAGCTTTCTTT	CASSLGTGLRTNTEAFF
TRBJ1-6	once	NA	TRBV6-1	TGTGCCAGCAGTGAAGGGCCTAAAGGGAGTTCACCCCTCCACTTT	CASSEGPKGSSPLHF
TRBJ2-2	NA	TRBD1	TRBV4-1	TGCGCCAGCAGCCAAGTGCGACAGGGGGCGACCGGGGAGCTGTTTTTT	CASSQVRQGATGELFF
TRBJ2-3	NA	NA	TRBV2	TGTGCCAGCAGTGAAGCTGGACTTTCAGATACGCAGTATTTT	CASSEAGLSDTQYF
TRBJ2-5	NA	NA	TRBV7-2	TGTGCCAGCAGCCTGACTAGACAAGAGACCCAGTACTTC	CASSLTRQETQYF
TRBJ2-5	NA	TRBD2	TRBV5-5	TGTGCCAGCAGCTTCCTAGCGGGAAGGGGAGAGACCCAGTACTTC	CASSFLAGRGETQYF
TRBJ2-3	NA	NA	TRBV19	TGTGCCAGTAGTATGGCGGCAGATACGCAGTATTTT	CASSMAADTQYF
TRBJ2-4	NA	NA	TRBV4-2	TGTGCCAGCAGCCAAGAGAAGCCAAGCATTCAGTACTTC	CASSQEKPSIQYF
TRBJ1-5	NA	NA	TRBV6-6	TGTGCCAGCAGTACTTTGGACAGCCCTAGCAATCAGCCCCAGCATTTT	CASSTLDSPSNQPQHF
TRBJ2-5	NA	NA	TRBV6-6	TGTGCCAGCAGTATTCCGGACACGCGGACCCAGTACTTC	CASSIPDTRTQYF
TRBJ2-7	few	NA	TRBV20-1	TGCAGTGCTCCCCTATCCTACGAGCAGTACTTC	CSAPLSYEQYF
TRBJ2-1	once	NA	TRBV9	TGTGCCAGCAGCGTAGTATTAGGGACTTACAATGAGCAGTTCTTC	CASSVVLGTYNEQFF
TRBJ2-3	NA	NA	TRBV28	TGTGCCACCCAGTGGGATACGCAGTATTTT	CATQWDTQYF
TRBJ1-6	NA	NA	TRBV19	TGTGCCAGTAGTCCAGGGGCAAGATCACCCCTCCACTTT	CASSPGARSPLHF
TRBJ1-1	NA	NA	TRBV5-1	TGCGCCAGCAGCTTGGCCTTGGGGGTGGGGGATACTGAAGCTTTCTTT	CASSLALGVGDTEAFF
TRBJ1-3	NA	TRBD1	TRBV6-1	TGTGCCAGCAGTGGACAGGGGGGATCTGGAAACACCATATATTTT	CASSGQGGSGNTIYF